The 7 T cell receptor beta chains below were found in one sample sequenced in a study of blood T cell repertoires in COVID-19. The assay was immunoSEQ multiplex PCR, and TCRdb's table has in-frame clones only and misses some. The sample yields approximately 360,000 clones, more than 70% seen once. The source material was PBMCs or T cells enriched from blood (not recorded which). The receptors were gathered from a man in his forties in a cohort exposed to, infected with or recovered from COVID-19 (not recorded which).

DNA for the CDR3: TGTGCCAGCAGCCAAGCGGGAGTGGGTACCGGGGAGCTGTTTTTT. It specifies CASSQAGVGTGELFF. This sequence joins TRBV4-2 and TRBJ2-2; tentative D call: TRBD2 (6 bases). Germline V gene lookup returns CDR1 LGHNA and CDR2 YNFKEQ. The CDR3 is 15 amino acids. V dropped 1 base and J dropped 5 bases, with 11 bases sitting between them.

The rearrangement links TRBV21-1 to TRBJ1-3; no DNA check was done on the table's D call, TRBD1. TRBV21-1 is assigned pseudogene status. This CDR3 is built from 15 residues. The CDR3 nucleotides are TGTGCCAGCAGCAAAACCGCAGACTCTGGAAACACCATATATTTT. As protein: CASSKTADSGNTIYF.

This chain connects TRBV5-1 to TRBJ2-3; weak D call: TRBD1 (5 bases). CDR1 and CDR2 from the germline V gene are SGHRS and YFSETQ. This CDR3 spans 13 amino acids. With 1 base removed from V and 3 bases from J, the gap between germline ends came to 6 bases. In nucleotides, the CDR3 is TGCGCCAGCAGCTTGAGACAGACAGATACGCAGTATTTT. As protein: CASSLRQTDTQYF.

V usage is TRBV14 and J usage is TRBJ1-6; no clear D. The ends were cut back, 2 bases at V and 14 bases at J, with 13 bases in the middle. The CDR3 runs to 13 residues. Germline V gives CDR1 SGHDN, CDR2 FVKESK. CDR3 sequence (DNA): TGTGCCAGCAGCCAACTGGTCGCGGGCGCCCTCCACTTT. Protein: CASSQLVAGALHF.

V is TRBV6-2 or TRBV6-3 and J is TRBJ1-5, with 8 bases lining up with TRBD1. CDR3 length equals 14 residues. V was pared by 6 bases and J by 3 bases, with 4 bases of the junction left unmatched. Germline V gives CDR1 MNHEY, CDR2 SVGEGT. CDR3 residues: CASSQDRANQPQHF. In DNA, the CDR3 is TGTGCCAGCAGCCAGGACAGGGCCAATCAGCCCCAGCATTTT.

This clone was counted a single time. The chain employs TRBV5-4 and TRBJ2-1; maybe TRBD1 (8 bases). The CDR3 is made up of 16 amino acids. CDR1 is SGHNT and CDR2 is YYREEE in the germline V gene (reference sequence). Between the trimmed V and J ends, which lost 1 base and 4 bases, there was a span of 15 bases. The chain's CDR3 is CASSLSHRGGYNEQFF. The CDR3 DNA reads TGTGCCAGCAGCTTGTCACACAGGGGGGGATACAATGAGCAGTTCTTC.

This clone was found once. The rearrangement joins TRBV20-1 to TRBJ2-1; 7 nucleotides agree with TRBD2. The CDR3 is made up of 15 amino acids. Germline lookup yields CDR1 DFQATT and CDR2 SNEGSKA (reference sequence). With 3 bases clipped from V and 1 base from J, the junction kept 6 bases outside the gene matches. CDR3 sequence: CSASRRTSSYNEQFF. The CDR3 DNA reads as TGCAGTGCTAGTAGGCGGACTAGTTCCTACAATGAGCAGTTCTTC.